The rows below give T cell receptor beta chains drawn from one sample of a study of blood T cell repertoires in COVID-19. TCRdb's copy holds only in-frame clones and misses some; the assay was immunoSEQ multiplex PCR. The table lists fewer than 700,000 clones, 85% to 90% of them singletons. The sequenced material came from peripheral blood. The receptors come from a woman aged 45-65 years with COVID-19, enrolled during active disease. CDR3s include the opening cysteine and the closing phenylalanine or tryptophan. A D gene is named only where the DNA matches it firmly. The listing skips clone size in some rows; elsewhere it reads once, few, many or a size class.

D gene: NA
J gene: TRBJ2-7
V gene: TRBV4-1
clone size: NA
CDR3 protein: CASSRDPPGSYEQYF
CDR3 DNA: TGCGCCAGCAGCCGAGACCCCCCGGGCTCCTACGAGCAGTACTTC

D gene: NA
J gene: TRBJ1-5
V gene: TRBV2
clone size: NA
CDR3 protein: CASSERRSSNQPQHF
CDR3 DNA: TGTGCCAGCAGTGAGCGGAGGTCATCGAATCAGCCCCAGCATTTT

D gene: NA
J gene: TRBJ2-5
V gene: TRBV24-1
clone size: NA
CDR3 protein: CATGRDSTLETQYF
CDR3 DNA: TGTGCCACCGGTCGGGACTCGACTTTAGAGACCCAGTACTTC

D gene: NA
J gene: TRBJ1-1
V gene: TRBV6-1
clone size: NA
CDR3 protein: CASSARTDTFHHTEAFF
CDR3 DNA: TGTGCCAGCAGTGCCAGGACAGATACCTTTCACCACACTGAAGCTTTCTTT

D gene: NA
J gene: TRBJ1-5
V gene: TRBV12-3/TRBV12-4
clone size: NA
CDR3 protein: CASSSGVNQPQHF
CDR3 DNA: TGTGCCAGCAGCTCAGGGGTCAATCAGCCCCAGCATTTT

D gene: NA
J gene: TRBJ1-2
V gene: TRBV5-1
clone size: NA
CDR3 protein: CASSLALGENYTF
CDR3 DNA: TGCGCCAGCAGCTTGGCCTTAGGAGAGAACTACACCTTC

D gene: TRBD2
J gene: TRBJ2-1
V gene: TRBV3-1/TRBV3-2
clone size: NA
CDR3 protein: CASSQDFGTRTNEQFF
CDR3 DNA: TGTGCCAGCAGCCAAGATTTTGGGACTAGGACCAATGAGCAGTTCTTC

D gene: NA
J gene: TRBJ1-2
V gene: TRBV19
clone size: NA
CDR3 protein: CASSIFENTNYGYTF
CDR3 DNA: TGTGCCAGTAGTATCTTTGAGAATACCAACTATGGCTACACCTTC

D gene: NA
J gene: TRBJ1-1
V gene: TRBV11-2
clone size: few
CDR3 protein: CASRVNTEAFF
CDR3 DNA: TGTGCCAGCCGAGTGAACACTGAAGCTTTCTTT

D gene: NA
J gene: TRBJ1-1
V gene: TRBV10-3
clone size: NA
CDR3 protein: CAISDRVLNTEAFF
CDR3 DNA: TGTGCCATCAGTGACCGAGTCCTGAACACTGAAGCTTTCTTT

D gene: TRBD2
J gene: TRBJ2-7
V gene: TRBV9
clone size: NA
CDR3 protein: CASSVGAGGYSSYEQYF
CDR3 DNA: TGTGCCAGCAGCGTAGGAGCGGGGGGATATAGCTCCTACGAGCAGTACTTC

D gene: TRBD1
J gene: TRBJ2-2
V gene: TRBV6-2/TRBV6-3
clone size: NA
CDR3 protein: CASSLGQGITGELFF
CDR3 DNA: TGTGCCAGCAGTTTGGGACAGGGGATCACCGGGGAGCTGTTTTTT

D gene: TRBD1
J gene: TRBJ2-7
V gene: TRBV4-1
clone size: NA
CDR3 protein: CASSPRRERKQGAYEQYF
CDR3 DNA: TGCGCCAGCAGCCCGCGTCGGGAGAGAAAACAGGGGGCCTACGAGCAGTACTTC

D gene: TRBD1
J gene: TRBJ1-2
V gene: TRBV28
clone size: NA
CDR3 protein: CASSTDRDYGYTF
CDR3 DNA: TGTGCCAGCAGTACGGACAGGGACTATGGCTACACCTTC

D gene: NA
J gene: TRBJ1-1
V gene: TRBV7-6
clone size: NA
CDR3 protein: CASSPLRGNTEAFF
CDR3 DNA: TGTGCCAGCAGTCCCCTCCGGGGGAACACTGAAGCTTTCTTT

D gene: NA
J gene: TRBJ2-1
V gene: TRBV19
clone size: NA
CDR3 protein: CASSVGQNNEQFF
CDR3 DNA: TGTGCCAGTAGCGTCGGACAGAACAATGAGCAGTTCTTC

D gene: TRBD2
J gene: TRBJ2-7
V gene: TRBV27
clone size: few
CDR3 protein: CASSDRGGQTYEQYF
CDR3 DNA: TGTGCCAGCAGCGATCGGGGGGGCCAGACCTACGAGCAGTACTTC

D gene: TRBD1
J gene: TRBJ1-2
V gene: TRBV5-6
clone size: NA
CDR3 protein: CASSPGTGINYGYTF
CDR3 DNA: TGTGCCAGCAGCCCCGGGACAGGGATTAACTATGGCTACACCTTC

D gene: NA
J gene: TRBJ2-1
V gene: TRBV9
clone size: NA
CDR3 protein: CASSLWPYNEQFF
CDR3 DNA: TGTGCCAGCAGCCTTTGGCCGTACAATGAGCAGTTCTTC

D gene: TRBD1
J gene: TRBJ1-4
V gene: TRBV18
clone size: NA
CDR3 protein: CASRIGTVTNEKLFF
CDR3 DNA: TGTGCCAGTAGGATCGGGACAGTAACTAATGAAAAACTGTTTTTT

D gene: TRBD1
J gene: TRBJ1-1
V gene: TRBV9
clone size: NA
CDR3 protein: CASSAQGVRAFF
CDR3 DNA: TGTGCCAGCAGCGCCCAGGGGGTTAGGGCTTTCTTT

D gene: TRBD2
J gene: TRBJ2-3
V gene: TRBV11-2
clone size: NA
CDR3 protein: CASSFSGGAPDTQYF
CDR3 DNA: TGTGCCAGCAGCTTTAGCGGGGGGGCCCCAGATACGCAGTATTTT

D gene: NA
J gene: TRBJ2-5
V gene: TRBV13
clone size: NA
CDR3 protein: CASSRLTETQYF
CDR3 DNA: TGTGCCAGCAGCCGACTTACAGAGACCCAGTACTTC

D gene: TRBD1
J gene: TRBJ1-2
V gene: TRBV7-9
clone size: NA
CDR3 protein: CASSPDRGPLNYGYTF
CDR3 DNA: TGTGCCAGCAGTCCGGACAGGGGGCCGCTAAACTATGGCTACACCTTC

D gene: NA
J gene: TRBJ1-1
V gene: TRBV6-5
clone size: NA
CDR3 protein: CASSYSVATEAFF
CDR3 DNA: TGTGCCAGCAGTTACTCGGTCGCGACTGAAGCTTTCTTT

D gene: TRBD2
J gene: TRBJ2-3
V gene: TRBV4-2
clone size: NA
CDR3 protein: CASSQGVSGGGDTQYF
CDR3 DNA: TGTGCCAGCAGCCAAGGGGTTAGCGGGGGTGGAGATACGCAGTATTTT

D gene: NA
J gene: TRBJ1-2
V gene: TRBV28
clone size: NA
CDR3 protein: CASSDRIYNYGYTF
CDR3 DNA: TGTGCCAGCAGCGACAGGATATATAACTATGGCTACACCTTC

D gene: NA
J gene: TRBJ1-5
V gene: TRBV19
clone size: NA
CDR3 protein: CASRVSPGEPQHF
CDR3 DNA: TGTGCCAGTAGAGTCTCGCCGGGTGAGCCCCAGCATTTT

D gene: TRBD1
J gene: TRBJ2-1
V gene: TRBV15
clone size: NA
CDR3 protein: CATSRGGTGGYNEQFF
CDR3 DNA: TGTGCCACCAGCAGAGGGGGCACAGGGGGATACAATGAGCAGTTCTTC

D gene: NA
J gene: TRBJ2-2
V gene: TRBV11-2
clone size: NA
CDR3 protein: CASSWTEGGELFF
CDR3 DNA: TGTGCCAGCAGCTGGACAGAAGGCGGGGAGCTGTTTTTT

D gene: TRBD2
J gene: TRBJ2-2
V gene: TRBV19
clone size: NA
CDR3 protein: CASSGLAGAQNTGELFF
CDR3 DNA: TGTGCCAGTAGTGGACTAGCGGGGGCCCAGAACACCGGGGAGCTGTTTTTT

D gene: TRBD1
J gene: TRBJ1-2
V gene: TRBV5-4
clone size: NA
CDR3 protein: CASSFGGGDGYTF
CDR3 DNA: TGTGCCAGCAGCTTTGGAGGGGGCGATGGCTACACCTTC

D gene: TRBD1
J gene: TRBJ1-2
V gene: TRBV20-1
clone size: NA
CDR3 protein: CSAGGTGDYTF
CDR3 DNA: TGCAGTGCTGGGGGGACAGGGGACTACACCTTC

D gene: NA
J gene: TRBJ1-1
V gene: TRBV19
clone size: NA
CDR3 protein: CASSMSVNTEAFF
CDR3 DNA: TGTGCCAGTAGTATGTCCGTGAACACTGAAGCTTTCTTT

D gene: NA
J gene: TRBJ1-1
V gene: TRBV7-3
clone size: once
CDR3 protein: CASSSGVGAFF
CDR3 DNA: TGTGCCAGCAGCTCCGGGGTAGGAGCTTTCTTT

D gene: NA
J gene: TRBJ2-2
V gene: TRBV27
clone size: NA
CDR3 protein: CAIYSSTGELFF
CDR3 DNA: TGTGCCATCTACAGCTCCACCGGGGAGCTGTTTTTT

D gene: TRBD1
J gene: TRBJ1-1
V gene: TRBV19
clone size: NA
CDR3 protein: CASSTGDRKNTEAFF
CDR3 DNA: TGTGCCAGTAGTACGGGGGACAGAAAAAACACTGAAGCTTTCTTT

D gene: NA
J gene: TRBJ1-4
V gene: TRBV2
clone size: NA
CDR3 protein: CASNGQYNEKLFF
CDR3 DNA: TGTGCCAGCAACGGACAGTACAATGAAAAACTGTTTTTT

D gene: TRBD1
J gene: TRBJ2-3
V gene: TRBV7-9
clone size: NA
CDR3 protein: CASSWGQGPAYTQYF
CDR3 DNA: TGTGCCAGCAGCTGGGGACAGGGCCCAGCGTATACGCAGTATTTT

D gene: TRBD1
J gene: TRBJ1-2
V gene: TRBV4-2
clone size: NA
CDR3 protein: CASSPGTGGFGYTF
CDR3 DNA: TGTGCCAGCAGCCCAGGGACAGGGGGCTTTGGCTACACCTTC

D gene: NA
J gene: TRBJ2-3
V gene: TRBV19
clone size: NA
CDR3 protein: CASSMGHSDTQYF
CDR3 DNA: TGTGCCAGTAGTATGGGACATTCGGATACGCAGTATTTT

D gene: NA
J gene: TRBJ1-5
V gene: TRBV28
clone size: NA
CDR3 protein: CASSFLGSSNQPQHF
CDR3 DNA: TGTGCCAGCAGTTTTTTGGGCAGTTCCAATCAGCCCCAGCATTTT

D gene: TRBD1
J gene: TRBJ2-7
V gene: TRBV5-1
clone size: few
CDR3 protein: CASSPRWDRGYEQYF
CDR3 DNA: TGCGCCAGCAGCCCCCGGTGGGACAGGGGTTACGAGCAGTACTTC

D gene: NA
J gene: TRBJ1-1
V gene: TRBV10-3
clone size: NA
CDR3 protein: CAISESTGTEAFF
CDR3 DNA: TGTGCCATCAGTGAGTCGACAGGCACTGAAGCTTTCTTT

D gene: TRBD2
J gene: TRBJ2-1
V gene: TRBV3-1/TRBV3-2
clone size: NA
CDR3 protein: CASSLGLAGSSSYNEQFF
CDR3 DNA: TGTGCCAGCAGCCTGGGACTAGCGGGAAGTAGCTCCTACAATGAGCAGTTCTTC

D gene: NA
J gene: TRBJ2-6
V gene: TRBV19
clone size: NA
CDR3 protein: CASSQSGANVLTF
CDR3 DNA: TGTGCCAGTAGCCAATCTGGGGCCAACGTCCTGACTTTC

D gene: NA
J gene: TRBJ2-5
V gene: TRBV24-1
clone size: NA
CDR3 protein: CATSDWQDSQETQYF
CDR3 DNA: TGTGCCACCAGTGATTGGCAGGATTCCCAAGAGACCCAGTACTTC

D gene: NA
J gene: TRBJ2-2
V gene: TRBV19
clone size: NA
CDR3 protein: CASSTRTDPTGELFF
CDR3 DNA: TGTGCCAGTAGTACTAGGACAGACCCCACCGGGGAGCTGTTTTTT

D gene: NA
J gene: TRBJ2-3
V gene: TRBV6-2/TRBV6-3
clone size: once
CDR3 protein: CASSYSTDSWDTDTQYF
CDR3 DNA: TGTGCCAGCAGTTACTCGACGGACAGTTGGGACACAGATACGCAGTATTTT

D gene: NA
J gene: TRBJ1-5
V gene: TRBV23-1
clone size: NA
CDR3 protein: CARGEGQPQHF
CDR3 DNA: TGCGCCCGGGGGGAGGGTCAGCCCCAGCATTTT

D gene: TRBD1
J gene: TRBJ2-7
V gene: TRBV6-5
clone size: few
CDR3 protein: CASSPGTVTYEQYF
CDR3 DNA: TGTGCCAGCAGCCCCGGGACAGTTACCTACGAGCAGTACTTC

D gene: TRBD1
J gene: TRBJ1-2
V gene: TRBV5-8
clone size: NA
CDR3 protein: CASSFVGQAYGYTF
CDR3 DNA: TGTGCCAGCAGCTTCGTAGGACAGGCGTATGGCTACACCTTC

D gene: NA
J gene: TRBJ2-7
V gene: TRBV2
clone size: NA
CDR3 protein: CASSTEIGEQYF
CDR3 DNA: TGTGCCAGCAGTACGGAGATTGGCGAGCAGTACTTC

D gene: TRBD1
J gene: TRBJ2-7
V gene: TRBV30
clone size: NA
CDR3 protein: CAWSGQGVREQYF
CDR3 DNA: TGTGCCTGGAGTGGACAGGGGGTGAGAGAGCAGTACTTC

D gene: NA
J gene: TRBJ1-5
V gene: TRBV30
clone size: NA
CDR3 protein: CAWSVRSNQPQHF
CDR3 DNA: TGTGCCTGGAGTGTACGGAGCAATCAGCCCCAGCATTTT